The entry below gives a single T cell receptor (beta chain) sequence along with its context. CDR1 and CDR2 from the germline V gene are MDHEN and SYDVKM. V lost 6 bases to trimming and J lost 3 bases, with 15 bases between them. The CDR3 covers 14 residues. This entry is derived from a study of blood T cell repertoires in COVID-19. For the study at large: T cells, B-cell-depleted T cells, or PBMCs supplied cDNA or gDNA.

Produced via immunoSEQ multiplex PCR; TCRdb's table is partial and in-frame only. The data contain about 97,000 clones, roughly 90% of them seen just once; the ten biggest clones take up roughly 5.6%. This TCR was recovered from a woman aged 45-60 years with COVID-19, enrolled during active disease. Sample: peripheral blood. The V gene is TRBV28, the J gene TRBJ2-7; tentative D call: TRBD1 (5 bases). CDR3 loop: CASRPRQGDYEQYF. CDR3 in DNA: TGTGCCAGCAGACCGAGACAAGGGGACTACGAGCAGTACTTC.